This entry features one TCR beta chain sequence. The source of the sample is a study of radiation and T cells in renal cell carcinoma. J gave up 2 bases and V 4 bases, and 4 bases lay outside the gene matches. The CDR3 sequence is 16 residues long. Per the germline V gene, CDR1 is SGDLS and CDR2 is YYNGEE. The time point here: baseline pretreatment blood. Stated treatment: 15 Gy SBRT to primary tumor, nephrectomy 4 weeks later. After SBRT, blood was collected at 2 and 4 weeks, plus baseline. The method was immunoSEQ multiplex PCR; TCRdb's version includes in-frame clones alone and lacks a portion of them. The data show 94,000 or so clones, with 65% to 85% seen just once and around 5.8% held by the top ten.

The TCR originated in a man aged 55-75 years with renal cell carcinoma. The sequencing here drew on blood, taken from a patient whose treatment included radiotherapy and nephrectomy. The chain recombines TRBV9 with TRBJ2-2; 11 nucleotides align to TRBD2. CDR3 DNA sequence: TGTGCCAGCAGCTCCGGACTAGCGGGTAACACCGGGGAGCTGTTTTTT. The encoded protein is CASSSGLAGNTGELFF. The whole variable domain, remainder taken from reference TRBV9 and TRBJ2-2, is DSGVTQTPKHLITATGQRVTLRCSPRSGDLSVYWYQQSLDQGLQFLIQYYNGEERAKGNILERFSAQQFPDLHSELNLSSLELGDSALYFCASSSGLAGNTGELFFGEGSRLTVL.